Listed below are T cell receptor beta chains from one sample, sequenced in a study of sequential checkpoint blockade in melanoma. Measured with immunoSEQ multiplex PCR; TCRdb has only the in-frame clones, and not every one. The sample carries a few thousand clones, roughly 87% recorded once. The starting material was CD8+ T cells sorted from blood (inferred from file names), obtained from a patient given nivolumab and ipilimumab in sequence. These receptors all stem from a human donor with melanoma. The CDR3 runs from the conserved cysteine through the conserved F or W. The D gene is left open where the match is weak. Expanded clones get a size class; other rows say once, few or many, or leave the size out.

j_call: TRBJ2-3
v_call: TRBV9
d_call: -
clone_size: -
cdr3_aa: CASSVAGVADTQYF
cdr3_nt: TGTGCCAGCAGCGTAGCGGGAGTGGCAGATACGCAGTATTTT

j_call: TRBJ2-1
v_call: TRBV4-1
d_call: -
clone_size: -
cdr3_aa: CASSHSRNYNEQFF
cdr3_nt: TGCGCCAGCAGCCATAGCCGGAACTACAATGAGCAGTTCTTC

j_call: TRBJ2-1
v_call: TRBV7-8
d_call: TRBD2
clone_size: -
cdr3_aa: CASSFRAGAYEQFF
cdr3_nt: TGTGCCAGCAGCTTTCGAGCGGGAGCATATGAGCAGTTCTTC

j_call: TRBJ2-1
v_call: TRBV19
d_call: TRBD2
clone_size: -
cdr3_aa: CASSIASGDYNEQFF
cdr3_nt: TGTGCCAGTAGTATAGCTAGCGGGGACTACAATGAGCAGTTCTTC

j_call: TRBJ2-1
v_call: TRBV27
d_call: -
clone_size: -
cdr3_aa: CASSGGVLGLNEQFF
cdr3_nt: TGTGCCAGCTCCGGAGGGGTTCTCGGTCTCAATGAGCAGTTCTTC

j_call: TRBJ1-1
v_call: TRBV14
d_call: TRBD1
clone_size: -
cdr3_aa: CASSQDWTGKTEAFF
cdr3_nt: TGTGCCAGCAGCCAAGATTGGACAGGGAAGACTGAAGCTTTCTTT

j_call: TRBJ2-7
v_call: TRBV10-3
d_call: -
clone_size: -
cdr3_aa: CVIGEEREQYF
cdr3_nt: TGTGTCATCGGCGAGGAACGCGAGCAGTACTTC

j_call: TRBJ2-3
v_call: TRBV9
d_call: TRBD2
clone_size: -
cdr3_aa: CASSGGTSQDTQYF
cdr3_nt: TGTGCCAGCAGCGGCGGGACTAGCCAAGATACGCAGTATTTT

j_call: TRBJ1-4
v_call: TRBV2
d_call: TRBD1
clone_size: -
cdr3_aa: CASSDYQGGEKLFF
cdr3_nt: TGTGCCAGCAGTGATTACCAGGGGGGTGAAAAACTGTTTTTT

j_call: TRBJ2-1
v_call: TRBV15
d_call: TRBD1
clone_size: -
cdr3_aa: CAAGQGNEQFF
cdr3_nt: TGTGCCGCCGGACAGGGCAATGAGCAGTTCTTC

j_call: TRBJ2-3
v_call: TRBV5-6
d_call: TRBD2
clone_size: -
cdr3_aa: CASSFGVAGADTQYF
cdr3_nt: TGTGCCAGCAGCTTTGGGGTAGCGGGCGCAGATACGCAGTATTTT

j_call: TRBJ2-2
v_call: TRBV27
d_call: -
clone_size: -
cdr3_aa: CASREGAGELFF
cdr3_nt: TGTGCCAGCAGAGAGGGAGCCGGGGAGCTGTTTTTT

j_call: TRBJ1-5
v_call: TRBV28
d_call: TRBD1
clone_size: -
cdr3_aa: CGQGKNQPQHF
cdr3_nt: TGTGGACAGGGTAAGAATCAGCCCCAGCATTTT

j_call: TRBJ2-7
v_call: TRBV27
d_call: TRBD2
clone_size: -
cdr3_aa: CASSGTSGSLYEQYF
cdr3_nt: TGTGCCAGCAGTGGTACTAGCGGGAGCTTGTACGAGCAGTACTTC

j_call: TRBJ2-3
v_call: TRBV5-4
d_call: -
clone_size: -
cdr3_aa: CASSLWSGGTDTQYF
cdr3_nt: TGTGCCAGCAGCTTGTGGTCAGGGGGCACAGATACGCAGTATTTT

j_call: TRBJ1-1
v_call: TRBV19
d_call: TRBD1
clone_size: once
cdr3_aa: CASRGTGRTEAFF
cdr3_nt: TGTGCCAGTAGGGGGACAGGGAGAACTGAAGCTTTCTTT

j_call: TRBJ2-1
v_call: TRBV7-9
d_call: -
clone_size: -
cdr3_aa: CASSLVPGLLGNEQFF
cdr3_nt: TGTGCCAGCAGCTTAGTCCCGGGACTCCTCGGGAATGAGCAGTTCTTC

j_call: TRBJ2-3
v_call: TRBV4-1
d_call: -
clone_size: -
cdr3_aa: CASSQGAGLTDTQYF
cdr3_nt: TGCGCCAGCAGCCAAGGAGCGGGCCTCACAGATACGCAGTATTTT